The 30 T cell receptor beta chains below were found in one sample sequenced in a study of radiation and T cells in renal cell carcinoma. Measured with immunoSEQ multiplex PCR; TCRdb has only the in-frame clones, and not every one. The table records around 64,000 clones, 65% to 80% of them present only once. Sample time point: blood 4 weeks post-SBRT, at nephrectomy. Treatment indicated: 15 Gy SBRT to primary tumor, nephrectomy 4 weeks later. The material was blood, obtained from a patient whose treatment included radiotherapy and nephrectomy. The receptor source for this set is a man aged 55 to 70 with renal cell carcinoma.

The gene calls are TRBV9 and TRBJ2-7; 8 bases fit TRBD2. V was clipped by 0 bases and J by 2 bases; unmatched bases: 1. The germline V gene has CDR1 SGDLS and CDR2 YYNGEE. This CDR3 is built from 14 residues. The CDR3 loop is CASSVAAGAYEQYF. The CDR3 DNA follows: TGTGCCAGCAGCGTAGCAGCGGGGGCCTACGAGCAGTACTTC.

The rearrangement uses TRBV6-1 and TRBJ2-2, with TRBD2 identical over 8 bases. J lost 5 bases, V lost 4 bases, and 6 bases had no gene match. Germline-derived CDR1 and CDR2 are MNHNS and SASEGT. There are 15 residues in the CDR3. The CDR3 reads CASSVGGDQTGELFF. In DNA form, the CDR3 reads TGTGCCAGCAGTGTCGGGGGGGACCAAACCGGGGAGCTGTTTTTT.

The sample holds one count of this clone. The V and J genes are TRBV4-3 and TRBJ1-1; no definite D call. Trimming shortened V by 0 bases and J by 1 base, and 6 bases separated the two germline ends. There are 14 residues in the CDR3. Germline CDR1 and CDR2: LGHNA and YSLEER. CDR3 loop: CASSQDWQNTEAFF. The CDR3 DNA follows: TGCGCCAGCAGCCAAGATTGGCAGAACACTGAAGCTTTCTTT.

V usage is TRBV4-2 and J usage is TRBJ2-1, with 8 positions matching TRBD2. J lost 4 bases, V lost 0 bases, and 8 bases had no gene match. The length of the CDR3 is 17 residues. CDR1 is LGHNA, CDR2 YNFKEQ, per germline. CDR3 protein: CASSQDRGIAGYNEQFF. CDR3 coding DNA: TGTGCCAGCAGCCAAGATCGAGGTATAGCGGGGTACAATGAGCAGTTCTTC.

The rearrangement uses TRBV11-2 and TRBJ1-1; D not resolved. The germline gives CDR1 SGHAT, CDR2 FQNNGV. Trimming removed 1 base from V and 1 base from J, with 13 bases in between. The CDR3 spans 16 residues. The CDR3 sequence is CASSLALASRNTEAFF. CDR3 in DNA: TGTGCCAGCAGCTTAGCTCTAGCTAGCAGGAACACTGAAGCTTTCTTT.

The chain has TRBV7-3 and TRBJ1-3; D gene ambiguous. Germline assignment: CDR1 SGHTA and CDR2 FQGTGA. The CDR3 length is 15 residues. V was shortened by 1 base and J by 2 bases, with 9 bases between the two germline ends. This CDR3 is CASSLRGGTGNTIYF. CDR3 DNA: TGTGCCAGCAGCTTAAGAGGTGGAACTGGAAACACCATATATTTT.

This rearrangement joins TRBV19 to TRBJ1-5; perhaps TRBD1 as D (5 bases). V dropped 3 bases and J dropped 7 bases, with 16 bases sitting between them. CDR1 is LNHDA and CDR2 is SQIVND in the germline V gene (reference sequence). CDR3 length equals 15 residues. CDR3 in amino acids: CASSIDSRAGQPQHF. The CDR3 bases are TGTGCCAGTAGTATCGACAGTAGGGCTGGCCAGCCCCAGCATTTT.

This chain joins TRBV5-1 and TRBJ1-2; D might be TRBD1 (6 bases). Germline values: CDR1 SGHRS, CDR2 YFSETQ. V dropped 2 bases and J dropped 3 bases, with 23 bases sitting between them. The CDR3 contains 18 residues. The CDR3 sequence is CASSFLGRGPDLDYGYTF. In nucleotides, the CDR3 is TGCGCCAGCAGCTTCCTGGGCAGGGGACCCGACTTAGACTATGGCTACACCTTC.

The chain links TRBV11-2 to TRBJ2-7; 10 nucleotides agree with TRBD2. V lost 3 bases to trimming and J lost 2 bases; unmatched junction nucleotides: 1. Germline CDR1 reads SGHAT; CDR2 reads FQNNGV. The length of the CDR3 is 14 residues. As DNA, the CDR3 is TGTGCCAGCAGCTTTAGCGGGGGGACCTACGAGCAGTACTTC. It encodes CASSFSGGTYEQYF.

This chain joins TRBV7-2 and TRBJ2-5; TRBD2 might be the D (7 bases). In germline, CDR1 is SGHTA, CDR2 FQGNSA. V was pared by 4 bases and J by 9 bases, with 21 bases between. This CDR3 is 15 amino acids long. In DNA, the CDR3 is TGTGCCAGCAGCTCCGTAGGGGGGGCATCGGGGGCCCAGTACTTC. Encoded protein: CASSSVGGASGAQYF.

In its sample, this clone was seen once. This chain connects TRBV15 to TRBJ2-5; D remains ambiguous. There are 15 residues in the CDR3. The germline V and J ends were trimmed by 1 base and 2 bases, with 11 bases remaining between them. Looked up from germline, CDR1 is LNHNV and CDR2 is YYDKDF (reference sequence). The CDR3 region has the DNA TGTGCCACCAGCAGAGGAGGCCAGCTACAAGAGACCCAGTACTTC. It yields the protein CATSRGGQLQETQYF.

This chain uses TRBV5-1 with TRBJ2-3; D not certain. This CDR3 is 15 amino acids long. The germline gives CDR1 SGHRS, CDR2 YFSETQ. V gave up 0 bases and J gave up 2 bases, with 10 bases separating them. The CDR3 is CASSLDGFSTDTQYF. In nucleotides, the CDR3 is TGCGCCAGCAGCTTGGATGGCTTCTCCACAGATACGCAGTATTTT.

The chain carries TRBV5-4 and TRBJ1-2; tentative D call: TRBD1 (5 bases). V was cut by 4 bases and J by 1 base, with 14 bases left in between. This CDR3 comprises 15 residues. From germline, CDR1 is SGHNT and CDR2 YYREEE (reference sequence). The CDR3 sequence: CASSAPGGVNYGYTF. The CDR3 nucleotides are TGTGCCAGCAGCGCCCCCGGAGGGGTTAACTATGGCTACACCTTC.

This rearrangement joins TRBV7-8 to TRBJ1-1; tentative D call: TRBD1 (6 bases). The germline CDR1 and CDR2 sequences are SGHVS and FQNEAQ. Trimming left V 0 bases short and J 3 bases short, with 8 bases between. The CDR3 is 14 residues long. The CDR3, as DNA: TGTGCCAGCAGCTTAGCGGGGACACACACTGAAGCTTTCTTT. It is translated as CASSLAGTHTEAFF.

CDR3 residues: CASSQREGGGTQYF. The CDR3 nucleotides read TGTGCCAGCAGCCAGCGGGAGGGCGGGGGTACGCAGTATTTT. The chain is built from TRBV11-2 and TRBJ2-3, with TRBD2 matching 10 bases. Looked up from germline, CDR1 is SGHAT and CDR2 is FQNNGV. The CDR3 is made up of 14 amino acids. Trimming removed 5 bases from V and 8 bases from J; junction bases left unmatched: 7.

This sequence joins TRBV11-3 and TRBJ1-1; 9 bases line up with TRBD1. Germline values: CDR1 SGHNT, CDR2 YENEEA. The J segment lost 7 bases and the V segment lost 1 base, leaving 4 bases of the junction unmatched. This CDR3 spans 14 amino acids. CDR3 bases: TGTGCCAGCAGCTTAGGTGTGGGACAGGGTGAAGCTTTCTTT. This codes for CASSLGVGQGEAFF.

The CDR3 bases are TGTGCCCCCCCCCGACGTCCTGAAGCTTTCTTT. Protein product: CAPPRRPEAFF. This rearrangement joins TRBV19 to TRBJ1-1; no clear D gene. The V gene's germline CDR1 is LNHDA and CDR2 SQIVND (reference sequence). CDR3 length: 11 amino acids. V was cut by 11 bases and J by 6 bases, with 13 bases left in between.

This clone is a singleton in its sample. This chain links TRBV2 with TRBJ2-2; a possible D gene is TRBD1 (6 bases). Germline lookup yields CDR1 SNHLY and CDR2 FYNNEI. Trimming shortened V by 1 base and J by 5 bases, and 11 bases separated the two germline ends. The CDR3 has 15 amino acids. CDR3 bases: TGTGCCAGCAGTGAAGACAGGGTGGGGACCGGGGAGCTGTTTTTT. This codes for CASSEDRVGTGELFF.

The V and J genes are TRBV11-3 and TRBJ2-5, with TRBD1 matching over 9 bases. With 4 bases clipped from V and 1 base from J, the junction kept 4 bases outside the gene matches. The CDR3 is made up of 15 amino acids. Germline V gene sequence: CDR1 SGHNT, CDR2 YENEEA. CDR3 coding DNA: TGTGCCAGCAGCTCAGACAGGGGGATCCAAGAGACCCAGTACTTC. Residues: CASSSDRGIQETQYF.

This clone was recorded a few times. The chain is built from TRBV6-1 and TRBJ1-5, with 10 positions matching TRBD1. Germline CDR1 is MNHNS and CDR2 is SASEGT. The CDR3 runs to 14 residues. Unmatched junction bases numbered 4, after V lost 4 bases and J lost 7 bases. The CDR3 spells CASSGQGARQPQHF. Written as DNA, the CDR3 is TGTGCCAGCAGTGGACAGGGGGCTCGGCAGCCCCAGCATTTT.

The CDR3 nucleotides read TGTGCCAGCAGTGATGAGGGCCTCTATGGCTACACCTTC. It translates to CASSDEGLYGYTF. V gene TRBV25-1 combines with J gene TRBJ1-2; D is undetermined. The CDR3 consists of 13 residues. Per the germline V gene, CDR1 is MGHDK and CDR2 is SYGVNS. V shed 3 bases and J shed 4 bases, with 9 bases lying between them.

V usage is TRBV19 and J usage is TRBJ2-1, with D perhaps matching TRBD1 (5 bases). V was clipped by 2 bases and J by 8 bases, with 10 bases between them. Germline-derived CDR1 and CDR2 are LNHDA and SQIVND (reference sequence). The CDR3 runs 13 residues. CDR3 DNA: TGTGCCAGTAGTATATCAGGGTCCGATGAGCAGTTCTTC. Translated, it gives CASSISGSDEQFF.

This clone occurred a few times. The chain is built from TRBV29-1 and TRBJ1-5; maybe TRBD1 (5 bases). Trimming stripped 6 bases from V and 4 bases from J, with 13 bases between. From germline, CDR1 is SQVTM and CDR2 ANQGSEA. The CDR3 covers 13 residues. CDR3 sequence reads: CSVADRLNQPQHF. DNA for the CDR3: TGCAGCGTAGCCGACAGACTTAATCAGCCCCAGCATTTT.

The chain is built from TRBV6-5 and TRBJ1-2; 7 bases map to TRBD1. Trimming took 6 bases from V and 8 from J; bases not matched to a gene: 12. The CDR3 covers 14 residues. The germline V gene has CDR1 MNHEY and CDR2 SVGAGI. CDR3 DNA: TGTGCCAGCAGAAAGGGACAGAATATCCTGGGCTACACCTTC. It codes for CASRKGQNILGYTF.

The chain couples TRBV11-2 to TRBJ2-3; TRBD2 agrees at 8 bases. V was clipped by 5 bases and J by 2 bases; unmatched bases: 9. Germline V gives CDR1 SGHAT, CDR2 FQNNGV. The CDR3 is made up of 16 amino acids. CDR3 amino acids: CASSPLSSGVTDTQYF. The CDR3 DNA follows: TGTGCCAGCAGCCCCCTCAGTAGCGGGGTCACAGATACGCAGTATTTT.

This chain's CDR3 is CASSATRTSEFF. The CDR3 DNA reads as TGTGCCAGCAGCGCCACTCGGACTAGCGAGTTCTTC. The chain carries TRBV13 and TRBJ2-1; TRBD2 aligns across 9 bases. V gave up 5 bases and J gave up 14 bases; unmatched junction bases: 7. Germline CDR1 PRHDT, CDR2 FYEKMQ (reference sequence). This CDR3 is 12 amino acids long.

The genes are TRBV11-2 and TRBJ1-5; no reliable D call. Germline V gene data show CDR1 as SGHAT and CDR2 as FQNNGV. Trimming took 1 base from V and 7 from J, leaving 11 bases between them. The CDR3 runs 14 residues. CDR3 region: CASSLVQVWQPQHF. The CDR3 DNA follows: TGTGCCAGCAGCTTAGTCCAGGTCTGGCAGCCCCAGCATTTT.

This CDR3 reads CASSEATGRADTQYF. CDR3 sequence (DNA): TGTGCCAGCAGTGAAGCGACAGGGCGAGCAGATACGCAGTATTTT. This chain connects TRBV6-1 to TRBJ2-3, with TRBD1 identical over 7 bases. The CDR3 has 15 amino acids. V gave up 0 bases and J gave up 4 bases; unmatched junction bases: 4. Germline V lookup: CDR1 MNHNS, CDR2 SASEGT.

The rearrangement joins TRBV19 to TRBJ1-5, with 7 bases fitting TRBD1. This CDR3 is built from 19 residues. Germline V gene data show CDR1 as LNHDA and CDR2 as SQIVND (reference sequence). With V trimmed by 3 bases and J by 1 base, 15 bases remained unmatched. CDR3 protein: CASSIGGAGGDPSNQPQHF. DNA for the CDR3: TGTGCCAGTAGTATCGGTGGGGCAGGGGGGGATCCAAGCAATCAGCCCCAGCATTTT.

V usage is TRBV19 and J usage is TRBJ1-3; TRBD1 is a possible D gene (6 bases). Trimming took off 3 bases at V and 0 bases at J, with 15 bases between the two ends. There are 17 residues in the CDR3. Germline assignment: CDR1 LNHDA and CDR2 SQIVND (reference sequence). CDR3 residues: CASSIRPGAGSGNTIYF. DNA of the CDR3: TGTGCCAGTAGTATTCGGCCGGGGGCCGGCTCTGGAAACACCATATATTTT.